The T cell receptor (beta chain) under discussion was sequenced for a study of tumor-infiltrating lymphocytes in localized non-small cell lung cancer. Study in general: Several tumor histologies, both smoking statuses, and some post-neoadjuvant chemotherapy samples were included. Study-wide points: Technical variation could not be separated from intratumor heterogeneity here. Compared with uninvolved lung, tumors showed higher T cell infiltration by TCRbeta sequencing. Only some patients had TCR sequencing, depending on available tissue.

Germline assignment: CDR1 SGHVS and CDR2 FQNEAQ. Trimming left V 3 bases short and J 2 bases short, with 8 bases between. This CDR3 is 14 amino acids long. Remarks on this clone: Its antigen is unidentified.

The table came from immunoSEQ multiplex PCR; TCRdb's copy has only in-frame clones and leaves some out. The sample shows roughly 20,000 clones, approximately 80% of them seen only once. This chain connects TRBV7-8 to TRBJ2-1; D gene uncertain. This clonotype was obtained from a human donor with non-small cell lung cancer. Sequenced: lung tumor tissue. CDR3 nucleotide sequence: TGTGCCAGCAGCTTTGACTCCGCCTACAATGAGCAGTTCTTC. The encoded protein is CASSFDSAYNEQFF. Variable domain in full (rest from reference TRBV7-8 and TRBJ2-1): GAGVSQSPRYKVAKRGQDVALRCDPISGHVSLFWYQQALGQGPEFLTYFQNEAQLDKSGLPSDRFFAERPEGSVSTLKIQRTQQEDSAVYLCASSFDSAYNEQFFGPGTRLTVL.